The rows below give T cell receptor beta chains drawn from one sample of a study of T cells after yellow fever vaccination. TCRdb ran MiXCR on the 5' RACE reads and lists one entry per CDR3 protein. The table lists 300,000 to 400,000 distinct CDR3 sequences, approximately 12% of them singletons, with about 3% in the top ten. The material sequenced was CD4+ T cells sorted from PBMCs, taken 15 days after the yellow fever booster vaccination. The receptor set was obtained from a man in his late teens or twenties who received the YFV17D yellow fever vaccine. The CDR3 runs from the conserved cysteine through the conserved F or W. A D gene is named only where the DNA matches it firmly. Clone size is given for some rows only: seen once, a few or many times, or a class if the clone is expanded.

V gene,D gene,clone size,J gene,CDR3 protein,CDR3 DNA
TRBV5-1,.,many,TRBJ1-2,CASSEGIDYGYTF,TGCGCCAGCAGTGAGGGGATCGACTATGGCTACACCTTC
TRBV7-9,.,.,TRBJ2-3,CASSLGSARDTQYF,TGTGCCAGCAGCTTAGGCAGTGCTAGAGATACGCAGTATTTT
TRBV5-6,.,many,TRBJ1-1,CASSLAGSNTEAFF,TGTGCCAGCAGCTTGGCGGGGTCGAACACTGAAGCTTTCTTT
TRBV7-3,.,.,TRBJ2-1,CASSFFRSSYNEQFF,TGTGCCAGCAGCTTCTTCCGGAGCTCCTACAATGAGCAGTTCTTC
TRBV7-2,.,few,TRBJ1-5,CASSYRDGDQPQHF,TGTGCCAGCAGCTACCGGGACGGGGATCAGCCCCAGCATTTT
TRBV5-4,TRBD1,.,TRBJ2-7,CASSLGRDRGTYEQYF,TGTGCCAGCAGCTTGGGCCGCGACAGGGGGACCTACGAGCAGTACTTC
TRBV4-3,.,few,TRBJ2-3,CASSHKARAATDTQYF,TGCGCCAGCAGCCACAAAGCCAGGGCCGCCACAGATACGCAGTATTTT
TRBV7-9,.,.,TRBJ1-3,CASTSGGGPGNTIYF,TGTGCCAGCACCTCCGGCGGGGGGCCTGGAAACACCATATATTTT
TRBV5-1,TRBD1,few,TRBJ2-3,CASSTGQGPDTQYF,TGCGCCAGCAGCACCGGACAGGGACCAGATACGCAGTATTTT
TRBV5-1,.,many,TRBJ2-5,CASSLGAGAGETQYF,TGCGCCAGCAGCTTGGGAGCAGGGGCGGGAGAGACCCAGTACTTC
TRBV4-3,.,few,TRBJ1-2,CASSNRGLYGYTF,TGCGCCAGCAGCAACCGGGGCCTCTATGGCTACACCTTC
TRBV12-3/TRBV12-4,.,.,TRBJ2-5,CASSFGVRTQYF,TGTGCCAGCAGTTTTGGGGTCAGGACCCAGTACTTC
TRBV7-2,.,few,TRBJ1-6,CASSLSWEGSPLHF,TGTGCCAGCAGCTTGTCCTGGGAAGGTTCACCCCTCCACTTT
TRBV5-1,.,.,TRBJ2-3,CASSLIRLASTDTQYF,TGCGCCAGCAGCTTGATCAGACTTGCTAGCACAGATACGCAGTATTTT
TRBV29-1,.,.,TRBJ1-4,CSVGFPLAGKLFF,TGCAGCGTTGGTTTTCCCCTCGCAGGAAAACTGTTTTTT
TRBV19,TRBD1,.,TRBJ1-1,CASTGGARKNTEAFF,TGTGCCAGTACAGGGGGCGCAAGGAAGAACACTGAAGCTTTCTTT
TRBV6-1,.,few,TRBJ1-2,CASTEQGSNYGYTF,TGTGCCAGCACCGAGCAGGGTTCTAACTATGGCTACACCTTC
TRBV9,TRBD1,.,TRBJ2-3,CASSVAAGGEDTQYF,TGTGCCAGCAGCGTAGCGGCAGGGGGCGAGGATACGCAGTATTTT
TRBV20-1,.,once,TRBJ1-1,CSARGGARRTEAFF,TGCAGTGCTAGAGGGGGAGCTCGACGGACTGAAGCTTTCTTT
TRBV7-7,.,.,TRBJ2-3,CASSGQLSTDTKYF,TGTGCCAGCAGTGGACAGCTTAGCACAGATACGAAGTATTTT
TRBV6-5,TRBD1,many,TRBJ2-2,CASSLPGTGRVSTGELFF,TGTGCCAGCAGCCTCCCCGGGACAGGGAGAGTGAGTACCGGGGAGCTGTTTTTT
TRBV7-9,.,many,TRBJ2-7,CASSRLGDRSYEQYF,TGTGCCAGCAGCCGCCTTGGGGATCGCTCCTACGAGCAGTACTTC
TRBV7-9,.,few,TRBJ2-1,CAGAGEPSLSSYNEQFF,TGTGCCGGGGCCGGGGAGCCCTCCCTTAGCTCCTACAATGAGCAGTTCTTC
TRBV19,.,.,TRBJ2-6,CASSIGYGSGANVLTF,TGTGCCAGTAGTATAGGATACGGATCTGGGGCCAACGTCCTGACTTTC
TRBV2,TRBD1,few,TRBJ2-1,CASSPGVRGMGNEQFF,TGTGCCAGCAGTCCCGGCGTCAGGGGGATGGGCAATGAGCAGTTCTTC
TRBV10-3,TRBD2,few,TRBJ2-2,CAIRRGGANTGELFF,TGTGCCATCCGGAGGGGAGGGGCGAACACCGGGGAGCTGTTTTTT